Each of the 15 T cell receptor beta chains below was sequenced from the same sample in a study of blood T cells in healthy people across ages. For the second PCR, which ran for roughly 6 to 12 cycles, a sample-barcoded 5' primer and a J-beta primer mix were used. MiXCR, run by TCRdb on the 5' RACE reads, gives a single entry per CDR3 protein. The sample contains 1,500,000 or so distinct CDR3 sequences, almost 60% of which appear only once. Sequencing was performed on blood. The source of these receptors is a young man in good health.

This sequence joins TRBV12-3 or TRBV12-4 and TRBJ2-3; TRBD1 or TRBD2 may be the D gene (5 bases each). CDR3 length equals 13 residues. V shed 8 bases and J shed 0 bases, with 9 bases lying between them. As DNA, the CDR3 is TGTGCCAGCCTGGGGACCAGCACAGATACGCAGTATTTT. As protein: CASLGTSTDTQYF.

The V and J genes are TRBV10-3 and TRBJ2-5; a possible D gene is TRBD2 (6 bases). Deletions cut 3 bases from V and 1 base from J, with 21 bases between. Germline V gene data show CDR1 as ENHRY and CDR2 as SYGVKD. The CDR3 consists of 18 residues. The CDR3 DNA reads TGTGCCATCAGTGACAGACCCGGGACTGGCGGGACCCAAGAGACCCAGTACTTC. It is translated as CAISDRPGTGGTQETQYF.

The rearrangement joins TRBV6-2 or TRBV6-3 to TRBJ2-5; the D gene is possibly TRBD2 (5 bases). This CDR3 is built from 15 residues. V was pared by 7 bases and J by 2 bases, with 17 bases between. Germline assignment: CDR1 MNHEY and CDR2 SVGEGT. CDR3 nucleotide sequence: TGTGCCAGCAACGTAGATGGACGGGGACAAGAGACCCAGTACTTC. Translating it yields CASNVDGRGQETQYF.

This clonotype showed up just a few times. This rearrangement joins TRBV18 to TRBJ2-7; D call uncertain. The length of the CDR3 is 12 residues. Germline CDR1 and CDR2: KGHSH and LQKENI. Trimming took 5 bases from V and 2 from J, leaving 7 bases between them. Here the CDR3 DNA reads TGTGCCAGCTCAATATTACCCTACGAGCAGTACTTC. It translates to CASSILPYEQYF.

The rearrangement joins TRBV21-1 to TRBJ1-1; TRBD1 was called by the table and not checked on the DNA. TRBV21-1 is noted as a pseudogene. The CDR3 sequence is 14 residues long. Here the CDR3 reads CASSNHSRGTEAFF. The DNA for the CDR3 is TGTGCCAGCAGCAATCACTCCAGGGGCACTGAAGCTTTCTTT.

This clonotype was seen only a few times. CDR3 nucleotide sequence: TGTGCCAGCAGTTCCGACCAGATCCGTTCTTATGGCTACACCTTC. This gives the protein CASSSDQIRSYGYTF. The chain joins TRBV6-2 or TRBV6-3 to TRBJ1-2, with D uncertain. The germline V and J ends were trimmed by 4 bases and 5 bases, with 17 bases remaining between them. Germline CDR1 reads MNHEY; CDR2 reads SVGEGT. The CDR3 spans 15 residues.

The V call is TRBV20-1, the J call TRBJ2-3, with D maybe TRBD2 (6 bases). There are 14 residues in the CDR3. Germline V gives CDR1 DFQATT, CDR2 SNEGSKA (reference sequence). V lost 6 bases and J lost 3, with 16 bases in between. This CDR3 is CSATSGKGTDTQYF. The CDR3 bases are TGCAGTGCGACTAGTGGGAAAGGGACAGATACGCAGTATTTT.

The chain couples TRBV4-1 to TRBJ1-1; D is uncertain. Trimming pared 0 bases from V and 3 bases from J, leaving 11 bases between. Germline V gene lookup returns CDR1 MGHRA and CDR2 YSYEKL. The CDR3 extends over 15 amino acids. CDR3 nucleotide sequence: TGCGCCAGCAGCCAAGATGATCCGACGGACACTGAAGCTTTCTTT. This encodes CASSQDDPTDTEAFF.

The table lists this clonotype with a few counts. The chain employs TRBV20-1 and TRBJ2-4, with D tentatively TRBD2 (5 bases). The J call could be wrong; TRBJ2-7 is a better fit for the DNA end. Germline loops: CDR1 DFQATT, CDR2 SNEGSKA (reference sequence). The CDR3 has 13 amino acids. CDR3 coding DNA: TGCAGTGCTCGAGGGCGGGCAGGCTACGAGCAGTACTTC. This sequence encodes CSARGRAGYEQYF.

The J gene is TRBJ2-7, the V gene TRBV10-3; 7 bases map to TRBD1. CDR3 size: 14 residues. Trimming at V came to 3 bases and at J to 3 bases, leaving 5 bases not matched to a gene. Germline V gene sequence: CDR1 ENHRY, CDR2 SYGVKD. This CDR3 reads CAISEGTVNYEQYF. In DNA, the CDR3 is TGTGCCATCAGTGAAGGGACAGTTAACTACGAGCAGTACTTC.

Comment on this clonotype: A read error may produce the germline difference seen at one junction end. This chain uses TRBV4-1 with TRBJ2-4; TRBD1 aligns across 8 bases. Looked up from germline, CDR1 is MGHRA and CDR2 is YSYEKL. There are 14 residues in the CDR3. CDR3 DNA: TGTGCCAGCAGCATTAGGACAGGGCTGGTGGAGCAGTACTTC. Its translation: CASSIRTGLVEQYF.

This chain links TRBV13 with TRBJ2-7, with 12 nucleotides matching TRBD2. Germline CDR1 PRHDT, CDR2 FYEKMQ (reference sequence). Trimming removed 5 bases from V and 2 bases from J; junction bases left unmatched: 10. The CDR3 runs to 17 residues. CDR3 nucleotide sequence: TGTGCCAGCAGCCCGCAATACCGACTAGCGGGGGCCTACGAGCAGTACTTC. As protein: CASSPQYRLAGAYEQYF.

The V call is TRBV6-6, the J call TRBJ2-7; D might be TRBD1 (6 bases). Germline loops: CDR1 MNHNY, CDR2 SVGAGI (reference sequence). The germline V and J ends were trimmed by 7 bases and 3 bases, with 19 bases remaining between them. The CDR3 is 15 residues long. CDR3 in amino acids: CASTSQGLSNYEQYF. DNA of the CDR3: TGTGCCAGCACCTCACAGGGATTATCGAACTACGAGCAGTACTTC.

J is TRBJ2-5 and V is TRBV28; 11 bases align to TRBD1. CDR3 length: 13 residues. CDR1 and CDR2 (germline): MDHEN, SYDVKM. V lost 10 bases and J lost 11; bases outside the gene matches: 12. In DNA, the CDR3 is TGTGCCACCCGGACAGGGGGCGCAGAGAAGCAGTACTTC. Translated, it gives CATRTGGAEKQYF.

This clonotype was picked up a small number of times. The chain carries TRBV20-1 and TRBJ2-7; no clear D. This CDR3 contains 14 residues. Trimming took 1 base from V and 7 from J, leaving 17 bases between them. Germline V gene lookup returns CDR1 DFQATT and CDR2 SNEGSKA (reference sequence). CDR3 residues: CSARVGFWLQEQYF. As DNA, the CDR3 is TGCAGTGCTAGAGTCGGGTTTTGGCTCCAGGAGCAGTACTTC.